The 10 T cell receptor beta chains below all came from one sample that was sequenced in a study of glioma-infiltrating T cells. TCR alpha and beta CDR3 regions were amplified from RNA using iRepertoire nested multiplex PCR. TCRdb reanalysed the multiplex PCR reads using MiXCR and keeps one entry per CDR3 protein. Counted here are 150,000 to 200,000 distinct CDR3 sequences, around 30% occurring once; the ten biggest clones make up 20% to 25%. The specimen sequenced was glioma tissue, nonneoplastic brain tissue, or PBMCs (not recorded which). These receptors were obtained from a human donor with low-grade glioma or glioblastoma, undergoing nonglioma brain surgery, or in good health (not recorded which).

This clonotype was observed at least ten times. V usage is TRBV20-1 and J usage is TRBJ2-7; TRBD2 agrees at 10 bases. The V gene's germline CDR1 is DFQATT and CDR2 SNEGSKA (reference sequence). The CDR3 is 14 residues long. The junction had 4 bases not matched to a gene; V was cut back by 2 bases and J by 3 bases. The CDR3 DNA reads as TGCAGTGCTAGACGACTAGCGGGTAACTACGAGCAGTACTTC. This sequence encodes CSARRLAGNYEQYF.

In regard to this clonotype: This sequence may be a read error, since a much larger clone differs from it by one base. The J gene is TRBJ1-5, the V gene TRBV19; 7 bases align to TRBD1. Germline-derived CDR1 and CDR2 are LNHDA and SQIVND (reference sequence). The CDR3 has 15 residues. The CDR3 spells CASSASRQGNQPEHF. The CDR3 bases are TGTGCCAGTAGTGCCTCGAGACAGGGCAATCAGCCCGAGCATTTT.

Points on this clonotype: This clone may be a read error of a much larger clone one base away. This rearrangement joins TRBV7-9 to TRBJ2-5, with D possibly TRBD2 on 7 matching bases. The CDR3 has 15 amino acids. Germline loops: CDR1 SEHNR, CDR2 FQNEAQ (reference sequence). CDR3 nucleotide sequence: TGTGCCAGCAACTTAGGCGGGGGCAGTCAAGAGACCCAGTACTTC. Its protein product is CASNLGGGSQETQYF.

Ten or more counts support this clonotype. V is TRBV28 and J is TRBJ2-3; no clear D gene. Germline V CDR1 and CDR2: MDHEN, SYDVKM. CDR3 size: 12 residues. V lost 4 bases and J lost 8, with 10 bases in between. CDR3 amino acids: CASSSYIGTQYF. The CDR3 DNA reads TGTGCCAGCAGTTCGTACATCGGTACGCAGTATTTT. Complete variable domain (other parts from reference TRBV28 and TRBJ2-3): DVKVTQSSRYLVKRTGEKVFLECVQDMDHENMFWYRQDPGLGLRLIYFSYDVKMKEKGDIPEGYSVSREKKERFSLILESASTNQTSMYLCASSSYIGTQYFGPGTRLTVL.

This clonotype was picked up many times. This chain uses TRBV28 with TRBJ1-2; D might be TRBD1 (5 bases). Germline-derived CDR1 and CDR2 are MDHEN and SYDVKM. This CDR3 region has 13 residues. V dropped 2 bases and J dropped 6 bases, with 10 bases sitting between them. The CDR3: CASSLPDIDGYTF. DNA of the CDR3: TGTGCCAGCAGTTTACCGGACATCGATGGCTACACCTTC.

Note on this clonotype: At one of its ends the junction is not consistent with the germline gene, which may arise from a read error. The chain combines TRBV7-2 with TRBJ2-1; D remains unclear. This CDR3 region has 14 residues. Per germline, CDR1 SGHTA and CDR2 FQGNSA. The CDR3 protein is CASSLPVLESEELF. The CDR3 DNA reads TGTGCCAGCAGCTTACCGGTCCTAGAAAGTGAGGAGCTCTTC.

With regard to this clonotype: The DNA is left out, because the CDR3 cannot be placed on it with certainty; the CDR3 is given as TCRdb lists it. The chain uses TRBV7-2 and TRBJ2-3; the listed D gene, TRBD2, was not tested against the DNA. The CDR3 adds up to 23 amino acids, both ends counted. The germline gives CDR1 SGHTA, CDR2 FQGNSA. The CDR3 spells CASSFYICSASRPAPGLTDTQYF.

At least ten counts were recorded for this clonotype. The chain links TRBV6-2 or TRBV6-3 to TRBJ2-1; the match to TRBD2 covers 7 bases. Per germline, CDR1 MNHEY and CDR2 SVGEGT. The CDR3 length is 14 residues. V shed 5 bases and J 8 bases; nucleotides not matched to a gene: 9. The CDR3 nucleotides are TGTGCCAGCAGTCCGACTAGCTCCTGGGATGAGCAGTTCTTC. As protein: CASSPTSSWDEQFF.

This clonotype was counted at least ten times. V and J are TRBV4-3 and TRBJ1-4, with a weak D call TRBD1 (6 bases). The germline gives CDR1 LGHNA, CDR2 YSLEER. The CDR3 runs to 14 residues. Trimming took off 0 bases at V and 10 bases at J, with 12 bases between the two ends. The CDR3 spells CASSQERVTGKLFF. The CDR3, as DNA: TGCGCCAGCAGCCAAGAACGGGTGACAGGAAAACTGTTTTTT.

For this clonotype: Since a much larger clone is just one base distant, this may be a read error. The rearrangement links TRBV20-1 to TRBJ2-7; D may correspond to TRBD1 or TRBD2 (5 bases each). The CDR3 has 14 amino acids. Germline CDR1 DFQATT, CDR2 SNEGSKA (reference sequence). In DNA form, the CDR3 reads TGCAGTGCTACTTCTGACGGGACCACCTACGGGCAGTACTTC. Protein sequence: CSATSDGTTYGQYF.